The 2 T cell receptor beta chains listed next were all sequenced from one sample in a study of type 1 regulatory T cells. TCRdb used MiXCR to reprocess the reads, holding one entry per CDR3 protein. The data show approximately 100,000 distinct CDR3 sequences, with roughly 31% seen just once and roughly 2.2% held by the top ten. The sequenced sample consisted of CD4+ T cells, either the whole sample or a sorted fraction (not recorded which). All receptors come from a human donor in good health.

Notes on this clonotype: The junction shows a germline mismatch at one end, possibly a read error. CDR3 in DNA: TGTGCCAGCAGTTTAGGGGGGTTATCTGGGGCCAACGTCCTGACTTTC. Residues: CASSLGGLSGANVLTF. The chain links TRBV7-8 to TRBJ2-6; D could derive from TRBD1 or TRBD2 (6 bases each). Germline V lookup: CDR1 SGHVS, CDR2 FQNEAQ. The CDR3 is made up of 16 amino acids.

The V call is TRBV12-3 or TRBV12-4, the J call TRBJ2-3, with TRBD2 identical over 9 bases. After removal of 2 bases from V and 1 base from J, the junction contained 1 base not matched to a gene. The CDR3 runs to 15 residues. The CDR3 nucleotides are TGTGCCAGCAGTTTACTAGCGGGGCGCACAGATACGCAGTATTTT. Translated: CASSLLAGRTDTQYF.